This T cell receptor beta chain was sequenced for a study of OX40 agonist ivuxolimab in advanced cancers. Study-wide results and limits: Also showing low normalized T-cell clonal expansion were some of the nonresponders. Clonal expansion from baseline to week 6 occurred in both CD4+ and CD8+ T cells.

The J segment lost 5 bases and the V segment lost 4 bases, leaving 8 bases of the junction unmatched. The CDR3 totals 14 residues. Germline CDR1 reads SGHRS; CDR2 reads YFSETQ. This clone came up once. No antigen is known for it. Libraries were prepared by immunoSEQ multiplex PCR; TCRdb keeps only in-frame clonotypes and omits some of them. The sample records about 34,000 clones, about four fifths being singletons. The material sequenced was CD4+ or CD8+ T cells sorted from blood, taken in a trial of the OX40 agonist ivuxolimab. The receptor's source is an adult with an advanced solid tumor such as melanoma, head and neck, liver or kidney cancer. This chain uses TRBV5-1 with TRBJ2-5, with 7 bases lining up with TRBD2. The DNA of the CDR3 is TGCGCCAGCAGCCCCGGGGAGGGAACGGAGACCCAGTACTTC. It specifies CASSPGEGTETQYF.